The 17 T cell receptor beta chains below all came from one sample that was sequenced in a study of shared clonotypes between healthy human individuals. TCRdb keeps only in-frame clones here, not all; method: immunoSEQ multiplex PCR. The sample gives about 1 million clones, approximately 68% of which show up once; about 1.5% is in the top ten. Source material: memory CD4+ T cells sorted from blood. Subset defined: CD45RA-negative fraction. The receptors come from a man between 18 and 35 years old in good health.

This clone was seen a few times. This may be a read error, as it is one base from a much larger clone. V and J are TRBV7-8 and TRBJ2-2, with no clear D. The V gene's germline CDR1 is SGHVS and CDR2 FQNEAQ. The CDR3 is made up of 12 amino acids. Trimming took 3 bases from V and 1 from J, leaving 0 bases between them. The CDR3 DNA reads as TGTGCCAGCAGCTTGAACACCGGGGAGCTGTTTTTT. Its protein product is CASSLNTGELFF.

V usage is TRBV5-1 and J usage is TRBJ2-3, with 8 bases fitting TRBD1. The germline V gene has CDR1 SGHRS and CDR2 YFSETQ. This CDR3 is built from 15 residues. J gave up 5 bases and V 0 bases, and 5 bases lay outside the gene matches. The CDR3 DNA reads TGCGCCAGCAGCTTGGAGGACAGGGCCCGAGATACGCAGTATTTT. It encodes CASSLEDRARDTQYF. Combining the CDR3 with reference TRBV5-1 and TRBJ2-3 gives the whole variable domain KAGVTQTPRYLIKTRGQQVTLSCSPISGHRSVSWYQQTPGQGLQFLFEYFSETQRNKGNFPGRFSGRQFSNSRSEMNVSTLELGDSALYLCASSLEDRARDTQYFGPGTRLTVL.

This clone was observed a single time. The gene calls are TRBV7-2 and TRBJ1-2; 8 nucleotides match TRBD1. There are 13 residues in the CDR3. In germline, CDR1 is SGHTA, CDR2 FQGNSA. V lost 5 bases and J lost 8; bases outside the gene matches: 7. The CDR3 loop is CASSEFSGGGYTF. In DNA, the CDR3 is TGTGCCAGCAGCGAATTTTCAGGGGGCGGCTACACCTTC.

The rearrangement links TRBV18 to TRBJ2-7; no clear D. V lost 6 bases and J lost 4, with 10 bases in between. CDR3 length: 12 amino acids. Germline CDR1 is KGHSH and CDR2 is LQKENI. CDR3 nucleotides: TGTGCCAGCTCGGTTTCGGTTTACGAGCAGTACTTC. As protein: CASSVSVYEQYF.

CDR3 nucleotides: TGTGCCAGCACCCATCACGGACGGTTCGAGGAGCAGTACTTC. Protein sequence: CASTHHGRFEEQYF. This rearrangement joins TRBV28 to TRBJ2-5; D gene ambiguous. Germline CDR1 is MDHEN and CDR2 is SYDVKM. V lost 7 bases, J lost 11 bases, and 23 bases lay in between. CDR3 size: 14 residues.

The gene calls are TRBV27 and TRBJ1-5; possibly TRBD1 for D (5 bases). CDR1 and CDR2 from the germline V gene are MNHEY and SMNVEV (reference sequence). The germline V and J ends were trimmed by 7 bases and 11 bases, with 12 bases remaining between them. The CDR3 contains 11 residues. CDR3 DNA sequence: TGTGCCAGCACCTGGGGGGGGACCCAGCATTTT. Its translation: CASTWGGTQHF.

The chain combines TRBV6-6 with TRBJ2-5, with 10 positions matching TRBD2. CDR1 is MNHNY and CDR2 is SVGAGI in the germline V gene (reference sequence). Losses at the gene ends were 7 bases for V and 7 bases for J; bases not matched to a gene: 3. The CDR3 has 12 residues. CDR3 amino acids: CASTSGGGTQYF. The CDR3 nucleotides are TGTGCCAGCACTAGCGGGGGCGGGACCCAGTACTTC.

The chain employs TRBV18 and TRBJ1-6; TRBD1 agrees at 7 bases. The CDR3 sequence is 15 residues long. Per germline, CDR1 KGHSH and CDR2 LQKENI. The J segment lost 7 bases and the V segment lost 6 bases, leaving 9 bases of the junction unmatched. CDR3: CASSKDRVGNSPLHF. The CDR3 DNA sequence: TGTGCCAGCTCGAAAGACAGGGTCGGCAATTCACCCCTCCACTTT.

The CDR3 region is CASKAGLSGNTIYF. The CDR3 coding sequence is TGTGCCAGCAAAGCAGGCCTCTCTGGAAACACCATATATTTT. The rearrangement links TRBV9 to TRBJ1-3; D is uncertain. This CDR3 spans 14 amino acids. V lost 6 bases, J lost 0 bases, and 10 bases lay in between. In germline, CDR1 is SGDLS, CDR2 YYNGEE.

This clone has a handful of counts. The chain employs TRBV5-5 and TRBJ2-2; no clear D. This CDR3 region has 14 residues. The germline CDR1 and CDR2 sequences are SGHKS and YYEKEE (reference sequence). Deletions cut 0 bases from V and 8 bases from J, with 11 bases between. CDR3 loop: CASSLAQPWGELFF. The CDR3 DNA follows: TGTGCCAGCAGCTTGGCGCAGCCATGGGGGGAGCTGTTTTTT.

Worth noting for this clone: The same CDR3 is also encoded by other DNA sequences in this sample. This chain uses TRBV28 with TRBJ1-1, with D maybe TRBD1 (6 bases). V was trimmed by 2 bases and J by 1 base, leaving 11 bases between them. The CDR3 has 15 residues. The germline V gene encodes CDR1 MDHEN and CDR2 SYDVKM. In nucleotides, the CDR3 is TGTGCCAGCAGTTTAGGAGGGGGTAGGAACACTGAAGCTTTCTTT. Its translation is CASSLGGGRNTEAFF.

The rearrangement uses TRBV6-6 and TRBJ2-7, with D hard to call. Germline loops: CDR1 MNHNY, CDR2 SVGAGI (reference sequence). The CDR3 is 14 residues long. Trimming cost V 6 bases and J 2 bases, with 14 bases left between them. This chain's CDR3 is CASRPGTKAYEQYF. CDR3 nucleotide sequence: TGTGCCAGCAGACCCGGCACCAAAGCCTACGAGCAGTACTTC.

The chain employs TRBV18 and TRBJ1-5; 10 bases agree with TRBD1. V shed 2 bases and J 5 bases; nucleotides not matched to a gene: 3. Germline assignment: CDR1 KGHSH and CDR2 LQKENI. The CDR3 runs to 15 residues. CDR3 nucleotide sequence: TGTGCCAGCTCACCATCCGGGACAGGGGATCAGCCCCAGCATTTT. Its translation: CASSPSGTGDQPQHF.

The chain uses TRBV7-2 and TRBJ2-7; D may match TRBD1 or TRBD2 (5 bases each). Germline V gene lookup returns CDR1 SGHTA and CDR2 FQGNSA. This CDR3 spans 14 amino acids. The ends were cut back, 1 base at V and 7 bases at J, with 14 bases in the middle. In nucleotides, the CDR3 is TGTGCCAGCAGCTTAGATGCGACAGAGGGGGAGCAGTACTTC. Translation gives CASSLDATEGEQYF.

V is TRBV6-6 and J is TRBJ2-7; TRBD1 aligns across 11 bases. This CDR3 has 15 amino acids. The V gene end was trimmed by 5 bases and the J gene end by 2 bases; junction bases not matched to a gene: 5. The germline CDR1 and CDR2 sequences are MNHNY and SVGAGI (reference sequence). The CDR3 loop reads CASSPGQGAPYEQYF. The CDR3, as DNA: TGTGCCAGCAGTCCCGGACAGGGGGCCCCCTACGAGCAGTACTTC.

The V gene is TRBV4-1, the J gene TRBJ2-5; weak D call: TRBD2 (6 bases). The last part of the DNA fits TRBJ2-7 better; the J call may be wrong. Germline V CDR1 and CDR2: MGHRA, YSYEKL. The CDR3 is 15 amino acids. DNA for the CDR3: TGCGCCAGCAGCTTTCGGGACTCCAGCTCCTACGAGCAGTACTTC. Translating it yields CASSFRDSSSYEQYF.

This clone was counted a single time. The V and J genes are TRBV7-8 and TRBJ2-7, with D possibly TRBD1 on 5 matching bases. V lost 3 bases and J 0 bases, leaving 9 bases between the germline ends. CDR1 is SGHVS, CDR2 FQNEAQ, per germline. This CDR3 spans 14 amino acids. CDR3 sequence: CASSFHDSSYEQYF. The DNA for the CDR3 is TGTGCCAGCAGCTTCCATGACAGCTCCTACGAGCAGTACTTC.